The 18 T cell receptor beta chains below all came from one sample that was sequenced in a study of cytomegalovirus exposure and HLA in healthy donors. A multiplex PCR was run with 60 Vbeta primers and 13 Jbeta primers. Only in-frame clones appear in the TCRdb table, and some are missing; sequencing was by immunoSEQ multiplex PCR. The sample has about 160,000 clones; about 65% are singletons. The sample was PBMCs. These TCRs come from a man in his forties in good health and CMV-seropositive.

This clone came up a few times. This chain uses TRBV4-3 with TRBJ2-6; no clear D gene. The V gene's germline CDR1 is LGHNA and CDR2 YSLEER. V gave up 1 base and J gave up 2 bases, with 6 bases separating them. The CDR3 runs 15 residues. The chain's CDR3 is CASSQVATGANVLTF. The CDR3 DNA follows: TGCGCCAGCAGCCAAGTAGCTACTGGGGCCAACGTCCTGACTTTC.

This clone showed up just once. V and J are TRBV7-2 and TRBJ1-4; D is uncertain. V was trimmed by 5 bases and J by 1 base, leaving 11 bases between them. Germline values: CDR1 SGHTA, CDR2 FQGNSA. The CDR3 extends over 15 amino acids. For the CDR3, the DNA is TGTGCCAGCAGCCCCGCGCCCGGAACTAATGAAAAACTGTTTTTT. It codes for CASSPAPGTNEKLFF.

This clone was seen more than once but under ten times. The genes are TRBV7-2 and TRBJ1-5; no clear D gene. Looked up from germline, CDR1 is SGHTA and CDR2 is FQGNSA. The V end was cut by 1 base, the J end by 7 bases, with 14 bases between. The CDR3 has 15 amino acids. The CDR3 DNA reads as TGTGCCAGCAGCTTAGACAGACCTACGGGGCAGCCCCAGCATTTT. Its translation: CASSLDRPTGQPQHF.

Notes on this clone: The sample holds other DNA sequences that translate to the same CDR3. The chain couples TRBV4-3 to TRBJ1-1; maybe TRBD1 (6 bases). Trimming left V 1 base short and J 5 bases short, with 8 bases between. CDR1 and CDR2 from the germline V gene are LGHNA and YSLEER. The CDR3 contains 13 residues. The CDR3 DNA sequence: TGCGCCAGCAGCCAAGTGACAGGTACTGAAGCTTTCTTT. Translated, it gives CASSQVTGTEAFF.

The chain joins TRBV5-1 to TRBJ1-1; D is unresolved. Deletions cut 4 bases from V and 3 bases from J, with 7 bases between. The germline V gene encodes CDR1 SGHRS and CDR2 YFSETQ. This CDR3 comprises 12 residues. The CDR3 spells CASSGDYTEAFF. The CDR3 DNA sequence: TGCGCCAGCAGCGGAGATTACACTGAAGCTTTCTTT.

The CDR3 here is CASRDSLAATNEKLFF. DNA of the CDR3: TGTGCCAGCAGGGACTCACTGGCCGCAACTAATGAAAAACTGTTTTTT. This chain connects TRBV25-1 to TRBJ1-4; no clear D gene. The CDR3 spans 16 residues. V was trimmed by 6 bases and J by 0 bases, leaving 14 bases between them. Germline CDR1 and CDR2: MGHDK and SYGVNS.

The V call is TRBV5-1, the J call TRBJ1-6; TRBD1 might be the D (6 bases). Trimming shortened V by 0 bases and J by 9 bases, and 10 bases separated the two germline ends. The CDR3 consists of 14 residues. Germline assignment: CDR1 SGHRS and CDR2 YFSETQ. CDR3 in amino acids: CASSLELGGSPLHF. The CDR3 DNA reads as TGCGCCAGCAGCTTGGAATTAGGGGGTTCACCCCTCCACTTT.

The chain links TRBV7-2 to TRBJ2-5; D is perhaps TRBD1 (7 bases). The better agreement between TRBJ2-7 and the DNA end casts doubt on the J call. The CDR3 totals 14 residues. Germline V CDR1 and CDR2: SGHTA, FQGNSA. CDR3 sequence reads: CASSSPEGANEQYF. The CDR3 nucleotides read TGTGCCAGCAGCTCCCCGGAGGGGGCCAACGAGCAGTACTTC.

V usage is TRBV4-2 and J usage is TRBJ2-5, with D possibly TRBD2 on 6 matching bases. CDR1 LGHNA and CDR2 YNFKEQ come from the germline V gene. Deletions cut 1 base from V and 5 bases from J, with 17 bases between. This CDR3 is 16 amino acids long. Here the CDR3 reads CASSQGEEGRRETQYF. The CDR3 nucleotides are TGTGCCAGCAGCCAAGGGGAGGAGGGTCGGAGGGAGACCCAGTACTTC.

The rearrangement links TRBV9 to TRBJ1-1; maybe TRBD1 (6 bases). Germline CDR1 is SGDLS and CDR2 is YYNGEE. V gave up 2 bases and J gave up 2 bases, with 13 bases separating them. The CDR3 sequence is 15 residues long. Here the CDR3 reads CASSVTGALNTEAFF. CDR3 bases: TGTGCCAGCAGCGTGACAGGCGCACTCAACACTGAAGCTTTCTTT.

This chain links TRBV5-6 with TRBJ1-6, with TRBD1 as a possible D gene (5 bases). The CDR3 loop spans 16 amino acids. From germline, CDR1 is SGHDT and CDR2 YYEEEE. V was clipped by 0 bases and J by 9 bases, with 16 bases between them. The CDR3 protein is CASSLGGPGGVSPLHF. CDR3 DNA sequence: TGTGCCAGCAGCTTGGGAGGCCCCGGAGGGGTTTCACCCCTCCACTTT.

The chain employs TRBV6-1 and TRBJ2-5; the D gene is possibly TRBD1 (5 bases). Germline V gene data show CDR1 as MNHNS and CDR2 as SASEGT. V shed 4 bases and J shed 2 bases, with 11 bases lying between them. This CDR3 spans 14 amino acids. Here the CDR3 reads CASSGTIAQETQYF. CDR3 bases: TGTGCCAGCAGTGGGACAATCGCGCAAGAGACCCAGTACTTC.

This clone has a handful of counts. This rearrangement joins TRBV2 to TRBJ2-6, with D perhaps TRBD1 (5 bases). Between the trimmed V and J ends, which lost 5 bases and 2 bases, there was a span of 16 bases. This CDR3 spans 17 amino acids. Germline CDR1 SNHLY, CDR2 FYNNEI. CDR3 loop: CASSRTNGLAGANVLTF. The DNA of the CDR3 is TGTGCCAGCAGTAGGACAAACGGTCTCGCTGGGGCCAACGTCCTGACTTTC.

This chain uses TRBV10-3 with TRBJ2-7; 9 bases are a match to TRBD1. There are 14 residues in the CDR3. From germline, CDR1 is ENHRY and CDR2 SYGVKD. The ends lost 3 bases at V and 5 bases at J; junction bases unmatched: 5. CDR3 DNA: TGTGCCATCAGTGATGGACAGGGGCCAGACGAGCAGTACTTC. Its translation is CAISDGQGPDEQYF.

The rearrangement links TRBV6-5 to TRBJ1-5; 7 bases map to TRBD1. This CDR3 is 13 amino acids long. Trimming cost V 5 bases and J 7 bases; bases outside gene matches: 5. Germline V lookup: CDR1 MNHEY, CDR2 SVGAGI. CDR3 protein: CASSQGTEQPQHF. CDR3 coding DNA: TGTGCCAGCAGTCAAGGGACAGAACAGCCCCAGCATTTT.

This clone turned up a few times. The chain couples TRBV4-2 to TRBJ2-7, with 10 bases aligning to TRBD2. Germline values: CDR1 LGHNA, CDR2 YNFKEQ. This CDR3 has 15 residues. The V gene end was trimmed by 3 bases and the J gene end by 7 bases; junction bases not matched to a gene: 9. In DNA form, the CDR3 reads TGTGCCAGCAGCCACCTCCGGACTAGCGGAGGGGAGCAGTACTTC. This codes for CASSHLRTSGGEQYF.

This clone appeared a few times. The junction differs from germline at one of its ends, possibly a read error. The V call is TRBV7-7, the J call TRBJ2-2, with 9 bases that match TRBD1. Germline values: CDR1 SSHAT, CDR2 FNYEAQ (reference sequence). This CDR3 contains 14 residues. The CDR3 is CASSPDRGTGELFF. DNA of the CDR3: TGTGCTAGCAGCCCGGACAGGGGCACCGGGGAGCTGTTTTTT.

J is TRBJ1-5 and V is TRBV27, with unresolved D. The germline CDR1 and CDR2 sequences are MNHEY and SMNVEV (reference sequence). Trimming stripped 6 bases from V and 4 bases from J, with 13 bases between. The length of the CDR3 is 14 residues. This chain's CDR3 is CASSPFGGNQPQHF. The CDR3 nucleotides are TGTGCCAGCAGCCCTTTCGGAGGGAATCAGCCCCAGCATTTT.